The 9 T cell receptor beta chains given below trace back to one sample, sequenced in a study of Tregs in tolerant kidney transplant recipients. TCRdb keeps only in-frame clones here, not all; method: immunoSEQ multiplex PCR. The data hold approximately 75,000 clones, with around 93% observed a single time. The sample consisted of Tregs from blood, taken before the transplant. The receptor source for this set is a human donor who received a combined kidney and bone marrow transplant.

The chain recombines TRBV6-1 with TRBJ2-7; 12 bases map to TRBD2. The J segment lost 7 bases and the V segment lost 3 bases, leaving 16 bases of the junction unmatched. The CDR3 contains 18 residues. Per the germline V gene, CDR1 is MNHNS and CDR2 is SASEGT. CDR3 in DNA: TGTGCCAGCAGTGATCGACGTTCTAGCGGGAGGGCCTTAGAAGAGCAGTACTTC. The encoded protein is CASSDRRSSGRALEEQYF.

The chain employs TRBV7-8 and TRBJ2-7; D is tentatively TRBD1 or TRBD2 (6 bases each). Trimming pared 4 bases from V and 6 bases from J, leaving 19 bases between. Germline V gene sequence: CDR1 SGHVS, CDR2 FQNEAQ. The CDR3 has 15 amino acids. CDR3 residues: CASSSRGGGLGEQYF. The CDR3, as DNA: TGTGCCAGCAGCTCACGAGGAGGGGGTTTGGGCGAGCAGTACTTC.

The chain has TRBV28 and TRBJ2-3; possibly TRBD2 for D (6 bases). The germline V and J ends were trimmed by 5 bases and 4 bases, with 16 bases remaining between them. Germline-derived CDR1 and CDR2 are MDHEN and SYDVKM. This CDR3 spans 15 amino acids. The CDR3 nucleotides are TGTGCCAGCAGTCTGGGGACTTATAGCGCAGATACGCAGTATTTT. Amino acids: CASSLGTYSADTQYF. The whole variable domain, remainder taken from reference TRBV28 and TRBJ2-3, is DVKVTQSSRYLVKRTGEKVFLECVQDMDHENMFWYRQDPGLGLRLIYFSYDVKMKEKGDIPEGYSVSREKKERFSLILESASTNQTSMYLCASSLGTYSADTQYFGPGTRLTVL.

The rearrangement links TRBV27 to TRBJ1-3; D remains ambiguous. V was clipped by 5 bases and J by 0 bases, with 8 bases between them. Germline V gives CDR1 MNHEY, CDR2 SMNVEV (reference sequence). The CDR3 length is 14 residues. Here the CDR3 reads CASSLRLSGNTIYF. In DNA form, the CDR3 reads TGTGCCAGCAGTCTCAGACTCTCTGGAAACACCATATATTTT.

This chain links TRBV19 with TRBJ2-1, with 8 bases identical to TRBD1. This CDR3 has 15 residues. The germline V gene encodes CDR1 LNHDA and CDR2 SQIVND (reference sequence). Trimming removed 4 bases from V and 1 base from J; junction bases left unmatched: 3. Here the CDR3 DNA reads TGTGCCAGTAGTACCACAGGGGGGTCCTACAATGAGCAGTTCTTC. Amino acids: CASSTTGGSYNEQFF.

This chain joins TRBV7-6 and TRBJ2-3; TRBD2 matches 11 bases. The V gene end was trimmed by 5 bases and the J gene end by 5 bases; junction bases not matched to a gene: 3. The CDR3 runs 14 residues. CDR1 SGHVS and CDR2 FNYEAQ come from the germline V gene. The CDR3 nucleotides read TGTGCCAGCAGCACCGGACTAGCGGGAGATACGCAGTATTTT. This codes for CASSTGLAGDTQYF.

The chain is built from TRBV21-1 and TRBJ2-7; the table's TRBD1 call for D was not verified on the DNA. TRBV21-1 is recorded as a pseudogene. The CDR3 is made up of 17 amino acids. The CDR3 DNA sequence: TGTGCCAACAGCATCTTATCTTTTACAGGGGAAAACTACGAGCAGTACTTC. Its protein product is CANSILSFTGENYEQYF.

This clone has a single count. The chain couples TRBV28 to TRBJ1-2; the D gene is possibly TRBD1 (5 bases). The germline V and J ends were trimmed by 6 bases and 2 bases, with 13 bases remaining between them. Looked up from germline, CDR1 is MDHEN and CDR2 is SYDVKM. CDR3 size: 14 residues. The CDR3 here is CASRPPGRNYGYTF. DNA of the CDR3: TGTGCCAGCAGGCCACCGGGACGGAACTATGGCTACACCTTC.

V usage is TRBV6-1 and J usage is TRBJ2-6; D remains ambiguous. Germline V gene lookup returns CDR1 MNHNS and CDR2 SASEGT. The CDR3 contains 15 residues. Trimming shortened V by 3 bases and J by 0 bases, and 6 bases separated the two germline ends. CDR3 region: CASSDRFSGANVLTF. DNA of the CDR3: TGTGCCAGCAGTGATAGGTTCTCTGGGGCCAACGTCCTGACTTTC.